This TCR beta chain appears in the sequencing data of a study of blood T cell repertoires in COVID-19. The V gene's germline CDR1 is SGHRS and CDR2 YFSETQ. J lost 2 bases, V lost 0 bases, and 9 bases had no gene match. This CDR3 has 17 amino acids. Original data processing: Using reference gene primer amplification, nucleated cell counts were estimated. TCRdb's copy holds only in-frame clones and misses some; the assay was immunoSEQ multiplex PCR. That table supplies the V and J calls and clone size; D and trimming were determined from the DNA. The table shows about 110,000 clones, with around 81% occurring only once.

The clonotype comes from an elderly man with acute or convalescent COVID-19. Sequencing input: peripheral blood. The chain employs TRBV5-1 and TRBJ2-3; 7 nucleotides match TRBD1. The CDR3 bases are TGCGCCAGCAGCTTGGTCGGACAGGCCCGACTCACAGATACGCAGTATTTT. Translation gives CASSLVGQARLTDTQYF.